In its sample, the clone carrying this T cell receptor beta chain was seen a few times. A second about 7 to 12 cycle PCR used barcoded and J-beta primers. TCRdb called the 5' RACE reads again in MiXCR, with one record for every CDR3 protein. The repertoire holds 650,000 to 800,000 distinct CDR3 sequences, with more than 40% as singletons. The data derive from a study of blood T cells in healthy people across ages. The authors extracted at least 6 micrograms of total RNA per sample. This TCR derives from a man in his fifties or sixties in good health. Sequencing input: blood.

Here the CDR3 DNA reads TGTGCCAGCAATCGAATGACAGGGGGCCGGCTTTACGAGCAGTACTTC. Translation gives CASNRMTGGRLYEQYF. The chain is built from TRBV27 and TRBJ2-7, with 10 positions matching TRBD1. Germline lookup yields CDR1 MNHEY and CDR2 SMNVEV (reference sequence). The CDR3 has 16 amino acids. Unmatched junction bases numbered 13, after V lost 7 bases and J lost 4 bases.